This T cell receptor (beta chain) came from a study of response to subunit inactivated influenza vaccine. Study observations and caveats: The authors put forward the suggestion that each seasonal influenza vaccination may bring in only a limited number of new T cells.

Regarding this clonotype: Its antigen is not identified.

TCRdb redid the calling of the RT-PCR reads with MiXCR, one entry per CDR3 protein. The table shows about 780,000 distinct CDR3 sequences, with around a sixth occurring only once. Trimming at V came to 6 bases and at J to 0 bases, leaving 9 bases not matched to a gene. Germline values: CDR1 SQVTM, CDR2 ANQGSEA. The CDR3 contains 17 residues. This chain joins TRBV29-1 and TRBJ2-3; 13 bases align to TRBD2. Source: PBMCs from blood, taken roughly 5 days after vaccination. The sequence came from a man in his fifties who received an inactivated influenza vaccine. DNA of the CDR3: TGCAGCGTGACTAGCGGGGGGCGGGAGGCTAGCACAGATACGCAGTATTTT. Protein product: CSVTSGGREASTDTQYF.